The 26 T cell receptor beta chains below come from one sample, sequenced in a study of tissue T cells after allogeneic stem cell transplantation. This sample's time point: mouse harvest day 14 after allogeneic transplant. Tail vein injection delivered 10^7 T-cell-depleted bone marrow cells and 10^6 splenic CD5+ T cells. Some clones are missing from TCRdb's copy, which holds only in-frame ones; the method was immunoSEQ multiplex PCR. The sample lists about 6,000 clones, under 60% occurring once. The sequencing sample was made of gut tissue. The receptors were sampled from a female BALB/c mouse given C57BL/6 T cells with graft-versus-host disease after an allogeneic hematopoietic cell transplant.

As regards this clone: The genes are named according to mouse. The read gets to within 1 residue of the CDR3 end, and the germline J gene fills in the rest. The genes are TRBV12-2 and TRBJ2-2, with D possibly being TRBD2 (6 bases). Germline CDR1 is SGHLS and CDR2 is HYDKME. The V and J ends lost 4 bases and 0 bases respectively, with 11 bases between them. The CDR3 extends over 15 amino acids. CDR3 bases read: TGTGCCAGCTCCCCGGCTGGGGCAAACACCGGGCAGCTCTAC. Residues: CASSPAGANTGQLY. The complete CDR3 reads CASSPAGANTGQLYF.

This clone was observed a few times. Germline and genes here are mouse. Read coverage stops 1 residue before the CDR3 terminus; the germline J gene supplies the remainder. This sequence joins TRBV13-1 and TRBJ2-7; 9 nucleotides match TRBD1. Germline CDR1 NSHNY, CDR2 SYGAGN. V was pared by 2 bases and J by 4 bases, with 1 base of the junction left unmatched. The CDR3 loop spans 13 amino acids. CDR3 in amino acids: CASSEDRGYEQYF. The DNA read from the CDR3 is TGTGCCAGCAGTGAGGACAGGGGATATGAACAGTAC.

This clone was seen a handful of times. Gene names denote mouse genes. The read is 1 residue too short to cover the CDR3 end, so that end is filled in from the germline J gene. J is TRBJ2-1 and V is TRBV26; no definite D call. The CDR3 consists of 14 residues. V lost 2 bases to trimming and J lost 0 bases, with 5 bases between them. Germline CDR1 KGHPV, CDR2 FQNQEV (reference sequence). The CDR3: CASSLGYNYAEQFF. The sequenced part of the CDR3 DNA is TGTGCCAGCAGTCTGGGGTATAACTATGCTGAGCAGTTC.

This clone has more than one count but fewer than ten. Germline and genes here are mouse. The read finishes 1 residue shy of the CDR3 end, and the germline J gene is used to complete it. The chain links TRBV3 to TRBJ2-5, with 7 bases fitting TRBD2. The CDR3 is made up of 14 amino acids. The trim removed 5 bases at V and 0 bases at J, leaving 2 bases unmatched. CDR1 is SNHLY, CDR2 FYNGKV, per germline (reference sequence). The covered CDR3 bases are TGTGCCAGCAGCGGCTGGGGGAACCAAGACACCCAGTAC. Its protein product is CASSGWGNQDTQY. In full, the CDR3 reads CASSGWGNQDTQYF.

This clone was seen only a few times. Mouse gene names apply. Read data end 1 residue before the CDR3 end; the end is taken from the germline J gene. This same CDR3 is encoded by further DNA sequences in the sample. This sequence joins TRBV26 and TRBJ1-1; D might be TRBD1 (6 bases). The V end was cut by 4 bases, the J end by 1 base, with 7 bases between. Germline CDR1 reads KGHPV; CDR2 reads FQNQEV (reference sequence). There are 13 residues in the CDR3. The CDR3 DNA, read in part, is TGTGCCAGCAGTCCGGGACAAAACACAGAAGTCTTC. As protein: CASSPGQNTEVF. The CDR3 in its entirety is CASSPGQNTEVFF.

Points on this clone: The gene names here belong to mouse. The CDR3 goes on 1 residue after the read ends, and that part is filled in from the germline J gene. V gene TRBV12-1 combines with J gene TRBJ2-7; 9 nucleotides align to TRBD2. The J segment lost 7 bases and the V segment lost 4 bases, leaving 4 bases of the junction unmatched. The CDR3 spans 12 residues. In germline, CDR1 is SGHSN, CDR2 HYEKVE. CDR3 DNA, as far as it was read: TGTGCCAGCTCCCTGGGGGGGGAGGAACAGTAC. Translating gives CASSLGGEEQY. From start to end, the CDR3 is CASSLGGEEQYF. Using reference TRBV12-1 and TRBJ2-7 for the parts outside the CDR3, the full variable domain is DSGVVQSPRHIIKEKGGRSVLTCIPISGHSNVVWYQQTLGKELKFLIQHYEKVERDKGFLPSRFSVQQFDDYHSEMNMSALELEDSAMYFCASSLGGEEQYFGPGTRLTVL.

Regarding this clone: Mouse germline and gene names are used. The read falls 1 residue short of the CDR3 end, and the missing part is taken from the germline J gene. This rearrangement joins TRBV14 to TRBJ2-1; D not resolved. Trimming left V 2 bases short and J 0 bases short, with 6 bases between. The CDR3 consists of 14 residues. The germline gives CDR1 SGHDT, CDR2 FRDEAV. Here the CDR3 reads CASSLPFNYAEQFF. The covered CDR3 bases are TGTGCCAGCAGTTTGCCCTTTAACTATGCTGAGCAGTTC.

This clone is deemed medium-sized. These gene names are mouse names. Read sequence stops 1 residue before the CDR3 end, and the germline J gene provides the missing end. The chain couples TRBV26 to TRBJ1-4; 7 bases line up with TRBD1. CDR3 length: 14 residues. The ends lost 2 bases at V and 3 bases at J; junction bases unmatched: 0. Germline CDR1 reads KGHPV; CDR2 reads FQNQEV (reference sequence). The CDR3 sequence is CASSLGTANERLFF. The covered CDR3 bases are TGTGCCAGCAGTCTGGGGACAGCCAACGAAAGATTATTT.

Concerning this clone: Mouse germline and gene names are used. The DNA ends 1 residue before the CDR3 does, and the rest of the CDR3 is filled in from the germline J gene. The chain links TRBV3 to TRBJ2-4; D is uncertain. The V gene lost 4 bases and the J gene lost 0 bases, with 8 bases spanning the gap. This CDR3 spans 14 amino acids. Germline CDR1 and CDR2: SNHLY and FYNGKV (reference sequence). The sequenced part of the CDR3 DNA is TGTGCCAGCAGCTCCTACAGTAGTCAAAACACCTTGTAC. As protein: CASSSYSSQNTLY. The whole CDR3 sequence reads CASSSYSSQNTLYF.

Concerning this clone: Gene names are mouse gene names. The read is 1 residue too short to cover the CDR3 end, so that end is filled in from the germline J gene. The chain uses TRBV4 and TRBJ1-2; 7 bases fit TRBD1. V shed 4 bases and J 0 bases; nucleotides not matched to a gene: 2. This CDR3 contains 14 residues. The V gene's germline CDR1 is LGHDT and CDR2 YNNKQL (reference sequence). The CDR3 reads CASSSGQPNSDYTF. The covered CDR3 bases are TGTGCCAGCAGCTCGGGACAGCCAAACTCCGACTACACC.

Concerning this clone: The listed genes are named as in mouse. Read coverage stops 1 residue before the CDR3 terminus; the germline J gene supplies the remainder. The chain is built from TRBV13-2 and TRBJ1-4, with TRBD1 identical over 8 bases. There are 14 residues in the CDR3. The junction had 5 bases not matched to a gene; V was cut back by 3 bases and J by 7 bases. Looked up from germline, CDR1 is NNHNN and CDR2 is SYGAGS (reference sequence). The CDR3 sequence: CASGGNRGVERLFF. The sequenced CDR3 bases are TGTGCCAGCGGTGGGAACAGGGGGGTCGAAAGATTATTT.

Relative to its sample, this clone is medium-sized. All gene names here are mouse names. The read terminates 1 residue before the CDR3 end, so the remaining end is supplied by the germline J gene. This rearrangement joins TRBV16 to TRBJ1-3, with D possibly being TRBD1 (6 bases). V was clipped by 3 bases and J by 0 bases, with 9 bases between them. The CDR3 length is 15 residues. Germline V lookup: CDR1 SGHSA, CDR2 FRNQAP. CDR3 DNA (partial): TGTGCAAGCAGCTTGGGACAACCTTCTGGAAATACGCTCTAT. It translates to CASSLGQPSGNTLY. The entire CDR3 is CASSLGQPSGNTLYF.

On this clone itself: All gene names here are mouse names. The chain's CDR3 is CTCSASGQTYEQYF. CDR3 DNA (partial): TGCACCTGCAGTGCCTCGGGACAGACCTATGAACAGTAC. This chain connects TRBV1 to TRBJ2-7; 7 bases match TRBD1. The read halts 1 residue ahead of the CDR3 end, with the missing end drawn from the germline J gene. There are 14 residues in the CDR3. Germline V gene sequence: CDR1 NSQYPW, CDR2 LRSPGD (reference sequence). V shed 3 bases and J 2 bases; nucleotides not matched to a gene: 4. Using reference TRBV1 and TRBJ2-7 for the parts outside the CDR3, the full variable domain is VTLLEQNPRWRLVPRGQAVNLRCILKNSQYPWMSWYQQDLQKQLQWLFTLRSPGDKEVKSLPGADYLATRVTDTELRLQVANMSQGRTLYCTCSASGQTYEQYFGPGTRLTVL.

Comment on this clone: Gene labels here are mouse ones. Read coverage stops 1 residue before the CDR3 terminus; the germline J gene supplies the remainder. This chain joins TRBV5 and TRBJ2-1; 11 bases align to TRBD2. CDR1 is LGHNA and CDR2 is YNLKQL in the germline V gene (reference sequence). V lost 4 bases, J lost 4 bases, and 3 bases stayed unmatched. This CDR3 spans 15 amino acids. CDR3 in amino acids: CASSPDWGGYAEQFF. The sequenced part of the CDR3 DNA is TGTGCCAGCAGCCCCGACTGGGGGGGGTATGCTGAGCAGTTC.

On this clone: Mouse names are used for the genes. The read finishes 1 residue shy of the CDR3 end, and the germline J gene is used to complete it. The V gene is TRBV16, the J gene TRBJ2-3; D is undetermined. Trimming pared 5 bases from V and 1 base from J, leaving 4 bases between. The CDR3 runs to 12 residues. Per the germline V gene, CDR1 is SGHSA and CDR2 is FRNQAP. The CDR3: CASSPGAETLYF. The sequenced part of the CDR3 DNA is TGTGCAAGCAGCCCAGGTGCAGAAACGCTGTAT. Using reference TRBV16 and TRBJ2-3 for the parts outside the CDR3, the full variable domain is NAGVIQTPRHKVTGKGQEATLWCEPISGHSAVFWYRQTIVQGLEFLTYFRNQAPIDDSGMPKERFSAQMPNQSHSTLKIQSTQPQDSAVYLCASSPGAETLYFGSGTRLTVL.

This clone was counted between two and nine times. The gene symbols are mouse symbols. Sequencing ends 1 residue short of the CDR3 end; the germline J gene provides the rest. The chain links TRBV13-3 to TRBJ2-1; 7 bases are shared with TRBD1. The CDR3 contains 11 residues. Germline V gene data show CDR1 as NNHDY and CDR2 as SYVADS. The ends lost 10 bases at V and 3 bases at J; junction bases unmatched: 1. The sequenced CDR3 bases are TGTGCCTGGGACAGCTATGCTGAGCAGTTC. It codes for CAWDSYAEQF. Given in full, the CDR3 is CAWDSYAEQFF.

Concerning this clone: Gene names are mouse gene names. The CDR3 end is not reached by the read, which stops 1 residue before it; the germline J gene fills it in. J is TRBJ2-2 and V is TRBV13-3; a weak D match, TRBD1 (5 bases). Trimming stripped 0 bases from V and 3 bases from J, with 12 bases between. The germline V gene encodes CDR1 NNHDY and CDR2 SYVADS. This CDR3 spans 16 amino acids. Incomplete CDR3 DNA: TGTGCCAGCAGTGATGCTGGAGGGGTGGACACCGGGCAGCTCTAC. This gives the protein CASSDAGGVDTGQLY. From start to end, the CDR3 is CASSDAGGVDTGQLYF.

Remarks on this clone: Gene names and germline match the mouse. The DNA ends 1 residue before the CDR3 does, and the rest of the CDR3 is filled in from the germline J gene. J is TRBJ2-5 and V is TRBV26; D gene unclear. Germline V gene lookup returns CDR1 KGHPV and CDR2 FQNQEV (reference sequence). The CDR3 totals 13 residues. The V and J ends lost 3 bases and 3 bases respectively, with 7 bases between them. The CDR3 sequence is CASSLTPQDTQYF. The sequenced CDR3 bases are TGTGCCAGCAGTCTCACACCTCAAGACACCCAGTAC.

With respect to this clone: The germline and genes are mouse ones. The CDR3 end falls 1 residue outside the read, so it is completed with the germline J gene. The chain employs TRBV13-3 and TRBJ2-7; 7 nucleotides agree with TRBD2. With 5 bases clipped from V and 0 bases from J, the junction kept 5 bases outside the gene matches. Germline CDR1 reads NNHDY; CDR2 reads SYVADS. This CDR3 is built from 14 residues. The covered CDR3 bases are TGTGCCAGCAGCCACTGGGGTAGCTCCTATGAACAGTAC. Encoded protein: CASSHWGSSYEQY. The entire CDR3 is CASSHWGSSYEQYF.

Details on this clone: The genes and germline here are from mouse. The chain's CDR3 is CASSLGANSPLYF. Incomplete CDR3 DNA: TGTGCCAGCTCTCTTGGGGCGAATTCGCCCCTCTAC. This rearrangement joins TRBV12-1 to TRBJ1-6, with D perhaps matching TRBD1 (5 bases). The read finishes 1 residue shy of the CDR3 end, and the germline J gene is used to complete it. TRBJ1-6 is an ORF for which the function is uncertain. V was trimmed by 1 base and J by 7 bases, leaving 7 bases between them. Germline values: CDR1 SGHSN, CDR2 HYEKVE. There are 13 residues in the CDR3.

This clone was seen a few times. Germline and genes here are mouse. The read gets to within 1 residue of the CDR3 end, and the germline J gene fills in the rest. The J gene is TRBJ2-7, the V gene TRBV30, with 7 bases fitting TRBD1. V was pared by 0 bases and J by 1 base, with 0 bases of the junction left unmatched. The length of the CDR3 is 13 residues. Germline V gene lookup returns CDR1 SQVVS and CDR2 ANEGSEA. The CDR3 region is CSSREDRSYEQYF. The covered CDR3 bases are TGTAGTTCTAGAGAGGACAGGTCCTATGAACAGTAC.

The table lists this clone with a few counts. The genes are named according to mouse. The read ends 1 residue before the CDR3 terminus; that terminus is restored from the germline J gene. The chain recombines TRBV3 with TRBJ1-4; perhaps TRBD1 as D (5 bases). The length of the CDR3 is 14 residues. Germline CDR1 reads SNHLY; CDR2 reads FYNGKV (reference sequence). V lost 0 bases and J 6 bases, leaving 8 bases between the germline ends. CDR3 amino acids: CASSLARGDERLFF. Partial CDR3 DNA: TGTGCCAGCAGCTTAGCGCGGGGGGACGAAAGATTATTT.

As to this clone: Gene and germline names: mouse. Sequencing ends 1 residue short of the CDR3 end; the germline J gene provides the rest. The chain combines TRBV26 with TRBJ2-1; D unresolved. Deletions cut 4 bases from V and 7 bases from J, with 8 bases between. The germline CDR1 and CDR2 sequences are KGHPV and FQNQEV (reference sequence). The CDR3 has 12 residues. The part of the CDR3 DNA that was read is TGTGCCAGCAGTCCGATAAGGGCTGAGCAGTTC. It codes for CASSPIRAEQF. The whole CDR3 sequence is CASSPIRAEQFF. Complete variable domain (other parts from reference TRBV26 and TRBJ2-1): NSKVIQTPRYLVKGQGQKAKMRCIPEKGHPVVFWYQQNKNNEFKFLINFQNQEVLQQIDMTEKRFSAECPSNSPCSLEIQSSEAGDSALYLCASSPIRAEQFFGPGTRLTVL.

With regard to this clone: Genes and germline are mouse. CDR3: CASSLTPLAEQFF. Incomplete CDR3 DNA: TGTGCCAGCTCTCTTACACCCCTTGCTGAGCAGTTC. This chain uses TRBV12-2 with TRBJ2-1; D is undetermined. The read is 1 residue too short to cover the CDR3 end, so that end is filled in from the germline J gene. Germline loops: CDR1 SGHLS, CDR2 HYDKME. V shed 1 base and J shed 6 bases, with 9 bases lying between them. This CDR3 has 13 residues. The complete variable domain, with remaining parts taken from reference TRBV12-2 and TRBJ2-1, reads NSGVVQSPRYIIKGKGERSILKCIPISGHLSVAWYQQTQGQELKFFIQHYDKMERDKGNLPSRFSVQQFDDYHSEMNMSALELEDSAVYFCASSLTPLAEQFFGPGTRLTVL.

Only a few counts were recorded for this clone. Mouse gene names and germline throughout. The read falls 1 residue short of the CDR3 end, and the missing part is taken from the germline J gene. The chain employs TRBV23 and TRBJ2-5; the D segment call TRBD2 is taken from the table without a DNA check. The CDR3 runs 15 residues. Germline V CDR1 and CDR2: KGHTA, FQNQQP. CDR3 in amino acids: CSSSPWTGGRDTQYF. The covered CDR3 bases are TGCTCCAGCAGTCCCTGGACTGGGGGTAGAGACACCCAGTAC.

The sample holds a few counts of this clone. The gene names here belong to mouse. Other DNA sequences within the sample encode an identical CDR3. CDR3 region: CASSLRGGQNTLYF. The DNA read from the CDR3 is TGTGCCAGCTCTCTGCGGGGAGGTCAAAACACCTTGTAC. The rearrangement joins TRBV12-1 to TRBJ2-4; D is unresolved. The read is 1 residue too short to cover the CDR3 end, so that end is filled in from the germline J gene. This CDR3 is 14 amino acids long. V lost 1 base and J lost 1, with 8 bases in between. The germline CDR1 and CDR2 sequences are SGHSN and HYEKVE.